Presented here are 14 T cell receptor beta chains from one specimen sequenced in a study of blood T cell repertoires in COVID-19. Produced via immunoSEQ multiplex PCR; TCRdb's table is partial and in-frame only. Of some 170,000 clones in the sample, 80% to 90% are singletons; the top ten hold around 15%. What was sequenced was PBMCs or T cells enriched from blood (not recorded which). These TCRs come from a man aged 45-65 years who had recovered from COVID-19.

The chain joins TRBV11-2 to TRBJ2-7, with D hard to call. The CDR3 has 14 residues. V was cut by 0 bases and J by 2 bases, with 8 bases left in between. Germline V gene lookup returns CDR1 SGHAT and CDR2 FQNNGV. The CDR3 reads CASSLDRRAYEQYF. The CDR3 coding sequence is TGTGCCAGCAGCTTAGACAGGCGCGCCTACGAGCAGTACTTC.

V and J are TRBV10-1 and TRBJ2-7; TRBD2 matches at 9 bases. The CDR3 sequence is 15 residues long. V was pared by 5 bases and J by 0 bases, with 5 bases of the junction left unmatched. Germline lookup yields CDR1 WNHNN and CDR2 SYGVQD (reference sequence). The CDR3: CASSPAGGSSYEQYF. For the CDR3, the DNA is TGCGCCAGCAGTCCAGCGGGGGGTAGCTCCTACGAGCAGTACTTC.

This sequence joins TRBV5-8 and TRBJ2-3, with TRBD2 as a possible D gene (5 bases). Germline V gene lookup returns CDR1 SGHTS and CDR2 YDEGEE. V lost 1 base and J 5 bases, leaving 8 bases between the germline ends. This CDR3 spans 13 amino acids. The CDR3 region is CASSLRGEDTQYF. CDR3 nucleotides: TGTGCCAGCAGCTTGCGGGGAGAAGATACGCAGTATTTT.

The chain combines TRBV7-9 with TRBJ1-4; D not resolved. V lost 5 bases to trimming and J lost 0 bases, with 13 bases between them. This CDR3 spans 16 amino acids. Germline CDR1 reads SEHNR; CDR2 reads FQNEAQ (reference sequence). CDR3 region: CASSKTTYSTNEKLFF. CDR3 nucleotide sequence: TGTGCCAGCAGCAAAACCACTTATTCAACTAATGAAAAACTGTTTTTT.

The chain has TRBV9 and TRBJ2-6; 15 nucleotides agree with TRBD2. V shed 3 bases and J 0 bases; nucleotides not matched to a gene: 4. The CDR3 runs to 19 residues. Germline CDR1 and CDR2: SGDLS and YYNGEE. As DNA, the CDR3 is TGTGCCAGCAGCGCCCGGACTAGCGGGGGGGCCTCTGGGGCCAACGTCCTGACTTTC. Amino acid sequence: CASSARTSGGASGANVLTF.

The chain combines TRBV11-2 with TRBJ1-4; D is uncertain. CDR1 and CDR2 (germline): SGHAT, FQNNGV. The CDR3 spans 15 residues. Trimming cost V 0 bases and J 6 bases, with 11 bases left between them. The CDR3 DNA reads as TGTGCCAGCAGCTTAGACAGTCCCTTCGATGAAAAACTGTTTTTT. Its translation: CASSLDSPFDEKLFF.

This sequence joins TRBV6-6 and TRBJ2-5, with 9 nucleotides matching TRBD1. CDR1 MNHNY and CDR2 SVGAGI come from the germline V gene (reference sequence). V lost 4 bases to trimming and J lost 2 bases; unmatched junction nucleotides: 8. The length of the CDR3 is 16 residues. The CDR3 sequence is CASSSYQGQGQETQYF. The CDR3 nucleotides are TGTGCCAGCAGTTCATACCAGGGACAGGGTCAAGAGACCCAGTACTTC.

This sequence joins TRBV25-1 and TRBJ1-1; D perhaps matches TRBD1 (6 bases). This CDR3 spans 14 amino acids. The V gene's germline CDR1 is MGHDK and CDR2 SYGVNS. V was shortened by 4 bases and J by 4 bases, with 13 bases between the two germline ends. The CDR3 region has the DNA TGTGCCAGCAGTGCACAGGGCGAGTTCACTGAAGCTTTCTTT. This codes for CASSAQGEFTEAFF.

The rearrangement uses TRBV3-1 (or the pseudogene TRBV3-2) and TRBJ1-4; D not certain. V shed 4 bases and J shed 8 bases, with 17 bases lying between them. CDR3 length: 15 amino acids. Germline V CDR1 and CDR2: LGHDT, YNNKEL (reference sequence). The CDR3 nucleotides read TGTGCCAGCAGCCCTCAAGCGGGGATTGGGGAAAAACTGTTTTTT. This codes for CASSPQAGIGEKLFF.

V gene TRBV7-2 combines with J gene TRBJ2-5; 11 bases agree with TRBD2. Germline CDR1 and CDR2: SGHTA and FQGNSA. Trimming removed 3 bases from V and 4 bases from J; junction bases left unmatched: 7. The CDR3 extends over 16 amino acids. The CDR3 nucleotides read TGTGCCAGCAGCTTTCGGGTAGCGGGGGGGCGAGAGACCCAGTACTTC. It codes for CASSFRVAGGRETQYF.

Regarding this clone: At the DNA level, this CDR3 is encoded by other sequences in the same sample as well. This CDR3 is CASSLDMNTEAFF. The CDR3 coding sequence is TGTGCCAGCAGCTTAGACATGAACACTGAAGCTTTCTTT. The chain combines TRBV7-9 with TRBJ1-1; D uncertain. Germline V gene sequence: CDR1 SEHNR, CDR2 FQNEAQ (reference sequence). The V and J ends lost 1 base and 0 bases respectively, with 3 bases between them. This CDR3 has 13 amino acids.

The chain links TRBV12-3 or TRBV12-4 to TRBJ2-1; 12 bases align to TRBD1. V dropped 5 bases and J dropped 15; count of bases not matched to a gene: 8. The CDR3 loop spans 13 amino acids. This chain's CDR3 is CASSTGDRGRPFF. The DNA of the CDR3 is TGTGCCAGCAGTACGGGGGACAGGGGGCGACCGTTCTTC.

There are a few counts of this clone. Other DNA sequences in this specimen translate into the identical CDR3. The rearrangement joins TRBV10-3 to TRBJ2-7; TRBD1 matches at 8 bases. V was clipped by 1 base and J by 4 bases; unmatched bases: 6. Germline CDR1 reads ENHRY; CDR2 reads SYGVKD. The CDR3 consists of 15 residues. The CDR3 region is CAISELAGGGYEQYF. The CDR3 DNA reads TGTGCCATCAGTGAGTTGGCAGGGGGCGGATACGAGCAGTACTTC.

In DNA form, the CDR3 reads TGTGCCAGCTCATCCACAGCACAGGGGAGCAATCAGCCCCAGCATTTT. Translated, it gives CASSSTAQGSNQPQHF. The rearrangement uses TRBV18 and TRBJ1-5; 7 bases map to TRBD1. The CDR3 runs 16 residues. Per germline, CDR1 KGHSH and CDR2 LQKENI. After removal of 5 bases from V and 1 base from J, the junction contained 8 bases not matched to a gene.